This entry lists 24 T cell receptor beta chains sequenced from one sample in a study of blood T cells in healthy people across ages. A second roughly 6 to 11 cycle PCR used barcoded and J-beta primers. TCRdb called the 5' RACE reads again in MiXCR, with one record for every CDR3 protein. Of approximately 800,000 distinct CDR3 sequences detected, 35% to 50% appear once; the ten largest clones hold 15% to 20%. Sequenced: blood. Receptors originate from a man older than 75 in good health.

J is TRBJ2-7 and V is TRBV12-3 or TRBV12-4, with 7 positions matching TRBD1. This CDR3 has 14 residues. The J segment lost 3 bases and the V segment lost 7 bases, leaving 9 bases of the junction unmatched. This CDR3 is CASKSSGGFYEQYF. The CDR3 bases are TGTGCCAGCAAGAGCTCAGGGGGATTCTACGAGCAGTACTTC.

This chain connects TRBV6-2 or TRBV6-3 to TRBJ2-5; TRBD2 might be the D (5 bases). The J call may be faulty, since TRBJ2-7 better matches the DNA end. Germline V CDR1 and CDR2: MNHEY, SVGEGT. The CDR3 is 14 residues long. As DNA, the CDR3 is TGTGCCAGCAGTTACGCTGGAGCGAGGGACGAGCAGTACTTC. It translates to CASSYAGARDEQYF.

This rearrangement joins TRBV12-3 or TRBV12-4 to TRBJ2-5; 9 nucleotides match TRBD2. The trim removed 3 bases at V and 5 bases at J, leaving 7 bases unmatched. This CDR3 has 15 amino acids. This CDR3 is CASSFGLAGSETQYF. CDR3 in DNA: TGTGCCAGCAGTTTCGGGCTAGCGGGGTCCGAGACCCAGTACTTC.

The rearrangement uses TRBV12-3 or TRBV12-4 and TRBJ1-1; D not resolved. The CDR3 totals 15 residues. The V and J ends lost 6 bases and 0 bases respectively, with 14 bases between them. The CDR3 here is CASSPPGSVNTEAFF. Written as DNA, the CDR3 is TGTGCCAGCAGCCCCCCAGGAAGTGTGAACACTGAAGCTTTCTTT.

The chain has TRBV20-1 and TRBJ2-1; 7 nucleotides line up with TRBD2. This CDR3 contains 12 residues. V lost 5 bases and J lost 13; bases outside the gene matches: 11. CDR1 and CDR2 (germline): DFQATT, SNEGSKA (reference sequence). CDR3 region: CSAGGGAETQFF. DNA of the CDR3: TGCAGTGCTGGGGGGGGAGCAGAGACCCAGTTCTTC.

This rearrangement joins TRBV5-1 to TRBJ2-1, with a weak D call TRBD2 (6 bases). Trimming shortened V by 3 bases and J by 7 bases, and 14 bases separated the two germline ends. Germline V gene lookup returns CDR1 SGHRS and CDR2 YFSETQ. The CDR3 contains 14 residues. CDR3 amino acids: CASSSQGLGNEQFF. CDR3 DNA: TGCGCCAGCAGCTCTCAGGGACTTGGGAATGAGCAGTTCTTC.

This clonotype was detected ten times or more. The CDR3 bases are TGCAGTGCTAGGGCGGGACAGGGTCTGTACGAGCAGTACTTC. Translating gives CSARAGQGLYEQYF. The rearrangement links TRBV20-1 to TRBJ2-7; TRBD1 aligns across 9 bases. CDR1 is DFQATT and CDR2 is SNEGSKA in the germline V gene (reference sequence). CDR3 size: 14 residues. J was trimmed by 4 bases and V by 3 bases; bases with no gene match: 7.

This clonotype was seen repeatedly, ten times or more. The chain links TRBV4-2 to TRBJ2-5; no clear D gene. V gave up 1 base and J gave up 4 bases, with 10 bases separating them. CDR1 and CDR2 (germline): LGHNA, YNFKEQ. The CDR3 has 14 residues. The CDR3 region is CASSQVEARETQYF. CDR3 coding DNA: TGTGCCAGCAGCCAAGTGGAAGCCAGAGAGACCCAGTACTTC.

This clonotype was recorded a few times. The V call is TRBV6-1, the J call TRBJ1-2; TRBD1 aligns across 7 bases. The CDR3 has 15 residues. Trimming at V came to 2 bases and at J to 6 bases, leaving 9 bases not matched to a gene. In germline, CDR1 is MNHNS, CDR2 SASEGT. The CDR3: CASSENRGGFDGYTF. DNA for the CDR3: TGTGCCAGCAGTGAAAACAGGGGCGGGTTCGATGGCTACACCTTC.

Worth noting for this clonotype: Sequence at one end of the junction differs from germline and may be a read error. The V gene is TRBV6-6, the J gene TRBJ2-1; 13 positions match TRBD2. The CDR3 length is 16 residues. CDR1 MNHNY and CDR2 SVGAGI come from the germline V gene (reference sequence). The CDR3 DNA follows: TGTGCCAGCGGTTTTCGGACTAGCGGGGGAGACAATGAGCAGTCCTTC. Protein product: CASGFRTSGGDNEQSF.

The chain has TRBV20-1 and TRBJ2-1; 7 nucleotides align to TRBD2. J gave up 0 bases and V 5 bases, and 7 bases lay outside the gene matches. In germline, CDR1 is DFQATT, CDR2 SNEGSKA (reference sequence). The CDR3 runs 15 residues. This chain's CDR3 is CSASLLASSYNEQFF. DNA for the CDR3: TGCAGTGCTTCCTTACTAGCGAGCTCCTACAATGAGCAGTTCTTC.

CDR3 nucleotides: TGTGCCAGCAGTCCCAGGGGACTAGCGGGACAAGAGACCCAGTACTTC. This encodes CASSPRGLAGQETQYF. The chain recombines TRBV25-1 with TRBJ2-5, with 13 bases that match TRBD2. The germline V gene has CDR1 MGHDK and CDR2 SYGVNS. J gave up 2 bases and V 5 bases, and 5 bases lay outside the gene matches. This CDR3 region has 16 residues.

The rearrangement links TRBV3-1 to TRBJ2-3; 7 bases are a match to TRBD2. Germline CDR1 LGHDT, CDR2 YNNKEL (reference sequence). J gave up 1 base and V 3 bases, and 7 bases lay outside the gene matches. The CDR3 length is 16 residues. As DNA, the CDR3 is TGTGCCAGCAGCCACACAAGTGGGAGGGGCACAGATACGCAGTATTTT. As protein: CASSHTSGRGTDTQYF.

This clonotype was counted a single time. This chain connects TRBV11-2 to TRBJ2-1; a possible D gene is TRBD2 (5 bases). The CDR3 runs 15 residues. V lost 1 base and J 3 bases, leaving 10 bases between the germline ends. Germline V CDR1 and CDR2: SGHAT, FQNNGV. CDR3 amino acids: CASSLVASNYNEQFF. For the CDR3, the DNA is TGTGCCAGCAGCTTAGTGGCTAGCAACTACAATGAGCAGTTCTTC.

The rearrangement uses TRBV5-1 and TRBJ2-7; TRBD1 matches at 8 bases. CDR1 and CDR2 (germline): SGHRS, YFSETQ. The V segment lost 5 bases and the J segment 5 bases; nucleotides outside the gene matches: 6. The CDR3 sequence is 13 residues long. The DNA for the CDR3 is TGCGCCAGCAGACAGACAGGGGCCAACGAGCAGTACTTC. It codes for CASRQTGANEQYF.

This chain joins TRBV30 and TRBJ2-3; the match to TRBD2 covers 9 bases. Germline V gene lookup returns CDR1 GTSNPN and CDR2 SVGIG (reference sequence). This CDR3 is 16 amino acids long. V gave up 4 bases and J gave up 7 bases; unmatched junction bases: 15. Written as DNA, the CDR3 is TGTGCCTGGATTCCAACGGGACTAGCAGGCCCAAATACGCAGTATTTT. Its translation: CAWIPTGLAGPNTQYF. Full variable domain (rest looked up from reference TRBV30 and TRBJ2-3): SQTIHQWPATLVQPVGSPLSLECTVEGTSNPNLYWYRQAAGRGLQLLFYSVGIGQISSEVPQNLSASRPQDRQFILSSKKLLLSDSGFYLCAWIPTGLAGPNTQYFGPGTRLTVL.

This rearrangement joins TRBV15 to TRBJ1-1; the D gene is possibly TRBD1 (5 bases). The CDR3 sequence is 14 residues long. Trimming took off 6 bases at V and 2 bases at J, with 13 bases between the two ends. Germline V lookup: CDR1 LNHNV, CDR2 YYDKDF (reference sequence). CDR3 sequence: CATSSGGYNTEAFF. The CDR3 bases are TGTGCCACCAGTAGCGGGGGGTATAACACTGAAGCTTTCTTT.

The rearrangement uses TRBV12-3 or TRBV12-4 and TRBJ2-5, with a weak D call TRBD2 (5 bases). CDR3 length equals 13 residues. V was shortened by 4 bases and J by 12 bases, with 18 bases between the two germline ends. CDR3 sequence reads: CASSWRQLGEKYF. In DNA form, the CDR3 reads TGTGCCAGCAGTTGGAGGCAGCTTGGGGAGAAGTACTTC.

With respect to this clonotype: Relative to the germline gene, one junction end is altered; a read error may explain this. CDR3 protein: CTSSFTGEAFF. CDR3 sequence (DNA): TGTACCAGCAGCTTTACGGGTGAAGCTTTCTTT. The chain combines TRBV7-9 with TRBJ1-1; D unclear. The V gene's germline CDR1 is SEHNR and CDR2 FQNEAQ (reference sequence). The CDR3 totals 11 residues.

The chain uses TRBV20-1 and TRBJ2-7, with unresolved D. Trimming removed 3 bases from V and 4 bases from J, with 13 bases in between. The CDR3 is made up of 13 amino acids. CDR1 DFQATT and CDR2 SNEGSKA come from the germline V gene (reference sequence). CDR3 sequence: CSARASIPYEQYF. The CDR3 region has the DNA TGCAGTGCTAGGGCCTCAATACCATACGAGCAGTACTTC.

Details on this clonotype: A junction end diverges from the germline sequence, so it may reflect a read error. CDR3 region: CASSLRERGLLDMQYF. The CDR3 DNA follows: TGTGCCAGCAGTTTACGGGAGAGAGGTTTATTAGATATGCAGTATTTT. The J gene is TRBJ2-3, the V gene TRBV12-3 or TRBV12-4; weak D call: TRBD2 (6 bases). This CDR3 is built from 16 residues.

The rearrangement links TRBV29-1 to TRBJ2-1; D call uncertain. Between the trimmed V and J ends, which lost 6 bases and 8 bases, there was a span of 11 bases. This CDR3 region has 11 residues. Per the germline V gene, CDR1 is SQVTM and CDR2 is ANQGSEA. The CDR3 loop is CSVNRGDEQFF. In DNA form, the CDR3 reads TGCAGCGTAAACAGAGGCGATGAGCAGTTCTTC.

This chain connects TRBV19 to TRBJ2-5; the match to TRBD1 covers 8 bases. The better agreement between TRBJ2-7 and the DNA end casts doubt on the J call. This CDR3 contains 16 residues. Germline V gene lookup returns CDR1 LNHDA and CDR2 SQIVND (reference sequence). Here the CDR3 DNA reads TGTGCCAGTAGTATTCAGGGGGCGTCAACCCCATACGAGCAGTACTTC. This codes for CASSIQGASTPYEQYF.

This clonotype turned up a few times. V usage is TRBV5-5 and J usage is TRBJ2-7; D perhaps matches TRBD1 (5 bases). V lost 0 bases, J lost 2 bases, and 12 bases lay in between. The CDR3 sequence is 15 residues long. Germline V lookup: CDR1 SGHKS, CDR2 YYEKEE (reference sequence). The CDR3 reads CASSLALQDPYEQYF. CDR3 DNA: TGTGCCAGCAGCTTGGCCTTACAGGACCCCTACGAGCAGTACTTC.